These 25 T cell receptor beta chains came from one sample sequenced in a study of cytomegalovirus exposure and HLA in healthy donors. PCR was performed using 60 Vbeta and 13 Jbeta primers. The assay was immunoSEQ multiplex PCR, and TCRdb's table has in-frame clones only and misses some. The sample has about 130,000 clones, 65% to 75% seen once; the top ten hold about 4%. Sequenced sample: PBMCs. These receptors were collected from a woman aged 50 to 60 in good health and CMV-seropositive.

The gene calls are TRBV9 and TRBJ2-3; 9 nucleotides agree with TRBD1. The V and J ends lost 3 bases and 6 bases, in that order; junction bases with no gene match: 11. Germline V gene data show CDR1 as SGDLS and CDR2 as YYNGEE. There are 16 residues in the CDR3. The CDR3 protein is CASSGRPGQGSDTQYF. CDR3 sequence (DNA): TGTGCCAGCAGCGGACGACCGGGACAGGGATCCGATACGCAGTATTTT.

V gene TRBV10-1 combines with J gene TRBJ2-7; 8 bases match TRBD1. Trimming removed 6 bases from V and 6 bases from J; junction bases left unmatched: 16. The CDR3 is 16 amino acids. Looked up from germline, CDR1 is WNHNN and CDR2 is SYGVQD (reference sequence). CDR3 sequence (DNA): TGCGCCAGCAGAACCCCGGACAGGGCGTCCGAGTGCGAGCAGTACTTC. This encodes CASRTPDRASECEQYF.

The CDR3 sequence is CASSVDDSPYNSPLHF. CDR3 nucleotide sequence: TGTGCCAGCAGCGTAGACGACAGCCCCTATAATTCACCCCTCCACTTT. The chain uses TRBV9 and TRBJ1-6, with D possibly TRBD1 on 5 matching bases. Trimming took off 0 bases at V and 2 bases at J, with 9 bases between the two ends. The CDR3 has 16 residues. Per germline, CDR1 SGDLS and CDR2 YYNGEE.

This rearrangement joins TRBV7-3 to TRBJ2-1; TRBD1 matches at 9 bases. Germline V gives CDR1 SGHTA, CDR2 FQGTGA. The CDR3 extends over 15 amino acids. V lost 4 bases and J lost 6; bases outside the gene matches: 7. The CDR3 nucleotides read TGTGCCAGCAGCTCACCGGGACAGGGATCCAATGAGCAGTTCTTC. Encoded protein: CASSSPGQGSNEQFF.

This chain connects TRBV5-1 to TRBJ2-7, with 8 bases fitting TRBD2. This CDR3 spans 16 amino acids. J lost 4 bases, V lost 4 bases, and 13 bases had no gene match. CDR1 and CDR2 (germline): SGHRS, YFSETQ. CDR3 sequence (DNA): TGCGCCAGCAGCCCACTGACTAGCGCACTGATATACGAGCAGTACTTC. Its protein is CASSPLTSALIYEQYF.

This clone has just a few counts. As DNA, the CDR3 is TGCGCCAGCAGCCAAGTCTCCGCGGGGAGCAAACTGTTTTTT. Protein product: CASSQVSAGSKLFF. The rearrangement links TRBV4-1 to TRBJ1-4; the D is unclear. Germline CDR1 reads MGHRA; CDR2 reads YSYEKL. The CDR3 contains 14 residues. V gave up 1 base and J gave up 11 bases, with 14 bases separating them.

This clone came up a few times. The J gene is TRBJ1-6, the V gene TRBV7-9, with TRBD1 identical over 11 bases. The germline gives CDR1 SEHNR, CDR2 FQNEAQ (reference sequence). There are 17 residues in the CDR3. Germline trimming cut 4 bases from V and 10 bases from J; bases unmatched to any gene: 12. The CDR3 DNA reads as TGTGCCAGCAGCTCGCATGAGGACAGGGGGCCTCGGTCACCCCTCCACTTT. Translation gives CASSSHEDRGPRSPLHF.

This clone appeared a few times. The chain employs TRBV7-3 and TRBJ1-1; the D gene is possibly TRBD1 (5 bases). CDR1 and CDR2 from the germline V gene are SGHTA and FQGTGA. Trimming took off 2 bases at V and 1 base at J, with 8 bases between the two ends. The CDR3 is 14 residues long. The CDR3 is CASSLRGKNTEAFF. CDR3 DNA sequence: TGTGCCAGCAGCTTACGGGGGAAGAACACTGAAGCTTTCTTT. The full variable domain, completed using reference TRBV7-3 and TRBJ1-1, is GAGVSQTPSNKVTEKGKYVELRCDPISGHTALYWYRQSLGQGPEFLIYFQGTGAADDSGLPNDRFFAVRPEGSVSTLKIQRTERGDSAVYLCASSLRGKNTEAFFGQGTRLTVV.

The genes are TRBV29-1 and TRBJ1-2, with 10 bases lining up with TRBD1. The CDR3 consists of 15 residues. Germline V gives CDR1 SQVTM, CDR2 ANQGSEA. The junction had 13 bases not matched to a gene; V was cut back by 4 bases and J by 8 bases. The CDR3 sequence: CSVAGDRGFPGGYTF. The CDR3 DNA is TGCAGCGTTGCAGGGGACAGGGGTTTCCCAGGCGGCTACACCTTC.

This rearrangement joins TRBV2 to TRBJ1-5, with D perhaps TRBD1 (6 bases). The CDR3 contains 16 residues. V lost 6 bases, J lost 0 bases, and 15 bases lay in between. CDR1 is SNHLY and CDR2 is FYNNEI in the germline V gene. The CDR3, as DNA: TGTGCCAGCAGGAGACCAGGGGATTATAGCAATCAGCCCCAGCATTTT. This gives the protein CASRRPGDYSNQPQHF.

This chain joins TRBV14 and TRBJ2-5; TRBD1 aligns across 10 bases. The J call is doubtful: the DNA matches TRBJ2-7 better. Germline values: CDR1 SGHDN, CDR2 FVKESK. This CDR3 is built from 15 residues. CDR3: CASSHFGTGVHEQYF. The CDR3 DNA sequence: TGTGCCAGCAGCCATTTCGGGACAGGGGTCCACGAGCAGTACTTC.

The CDR3 region is CASSVMRGTDTQYF. Written as DNA, the CDR3 is TGTGCCAGCAGTGTCATGCGGGGGACAGATACGCAGTATTTT. The V call is TRBV2, the J call TRBJ2-3, with 7 bases aligning to TRBD2. The CDR3 runs 14 residues. Germline CDR1 is SNHLY and CDR2 is FYNNEI. After removal of 4 bases from V and 3 bases from J, the junction contained 4 bases not matched to a gene.

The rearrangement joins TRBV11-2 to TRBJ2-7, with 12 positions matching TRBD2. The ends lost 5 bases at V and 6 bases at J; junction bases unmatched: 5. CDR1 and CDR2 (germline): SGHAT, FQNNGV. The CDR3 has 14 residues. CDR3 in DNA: TGTGCCAGCAGCCTAGCGGGGGGGCTTGGCGAGCAGTACTTC. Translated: CASSLAGGLGEQYF.

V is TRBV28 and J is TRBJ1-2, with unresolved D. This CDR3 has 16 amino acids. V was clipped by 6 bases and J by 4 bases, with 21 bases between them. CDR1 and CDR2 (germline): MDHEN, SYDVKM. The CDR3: CASRTSGALNTYGYTF. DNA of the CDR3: TGTGCCAGCAGGACCTCGGGAGCTCTAAATACCTATGGCTACACCTTC.

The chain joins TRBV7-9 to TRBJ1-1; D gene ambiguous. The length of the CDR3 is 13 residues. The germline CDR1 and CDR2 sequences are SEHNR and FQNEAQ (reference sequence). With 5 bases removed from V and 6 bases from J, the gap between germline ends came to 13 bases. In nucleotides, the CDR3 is TGTGCCAGCAGCCTGGCGGGAGCCTCTGAAGCTTTCTTT. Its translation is CASSLAGASEAFF. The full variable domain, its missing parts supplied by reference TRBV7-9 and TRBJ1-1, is DTGVSQNPRHKITKRGQNVTFRCDPISEHNRLYWYRQTLGQGPEFLTYFQNEAQLEKSRLLSDRFSAERPKGSFSTLEIQRTEQGDSAMYLCASSLAGASEAFFGQGTRLTVV.

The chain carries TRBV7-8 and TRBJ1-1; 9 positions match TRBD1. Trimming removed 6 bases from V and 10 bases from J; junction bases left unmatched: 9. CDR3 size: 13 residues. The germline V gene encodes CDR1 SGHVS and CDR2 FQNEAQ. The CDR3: CASSLDRGDGAFF. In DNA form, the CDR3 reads TGTGCCAGCAGTCTTGACAGGGGGGACGGAGCTTTCTTT.

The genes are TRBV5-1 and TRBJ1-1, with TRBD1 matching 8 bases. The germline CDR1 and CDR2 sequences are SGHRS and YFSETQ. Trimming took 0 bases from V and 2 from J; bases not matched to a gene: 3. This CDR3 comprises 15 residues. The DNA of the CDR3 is TGCGCCAGCAGCTTGGGGGGACAGGCAAACACTGAAGCTTTCTTT. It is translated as CASSLGGQANTEAFF.

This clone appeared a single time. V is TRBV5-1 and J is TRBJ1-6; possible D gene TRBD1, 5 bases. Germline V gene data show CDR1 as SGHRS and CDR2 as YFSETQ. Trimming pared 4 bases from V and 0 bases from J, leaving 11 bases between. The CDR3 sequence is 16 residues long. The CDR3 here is CASSLPGGSYNSPLHF. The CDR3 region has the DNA TGCGCCAGCAGCCTACCCGGGGGCTCCTATAATTCACCCCTCCACTTT.

Here the CDR3 reads CASSNENRAYEQYF. DNA of the CDR3: TGCGCCAGCAGCAACGAAAACAGAGCCTACGAGCAGTACTTC. This rearrangement joins TRBV5-1 to TRBJ2-7; D unresolved. The V end was cut by 4 bases, the J end by 2 bases, with 13 bases between. Germline V lookup: CDR1 SGHRS, CDR2 YFSETQ. CDR3 size: 14 residues.

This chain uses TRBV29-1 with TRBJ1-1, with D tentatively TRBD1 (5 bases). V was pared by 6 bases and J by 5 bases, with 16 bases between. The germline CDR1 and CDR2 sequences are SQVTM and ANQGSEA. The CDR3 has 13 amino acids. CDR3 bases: TGCAGCGTCCCTCCCCGGGGGAGGACTGAAGCTTTCTTT. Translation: CSVPPRGRTEAFF.

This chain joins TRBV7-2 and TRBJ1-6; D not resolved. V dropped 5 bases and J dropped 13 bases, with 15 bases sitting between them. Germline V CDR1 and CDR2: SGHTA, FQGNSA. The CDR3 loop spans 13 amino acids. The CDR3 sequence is CASSPEDSRPLHF. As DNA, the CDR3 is TGTGCCAGCAGCCCGGAGGATTCACGGCCCCTCCACTTT.

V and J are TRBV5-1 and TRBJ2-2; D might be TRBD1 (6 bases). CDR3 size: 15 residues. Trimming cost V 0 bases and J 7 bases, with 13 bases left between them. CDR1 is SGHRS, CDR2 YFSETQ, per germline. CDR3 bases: TGCGCCAGCAGCTTGGAAACAGGGTCGTTCGGGGAGCTGTTTTTT. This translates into CASSLETGSFGELFF.

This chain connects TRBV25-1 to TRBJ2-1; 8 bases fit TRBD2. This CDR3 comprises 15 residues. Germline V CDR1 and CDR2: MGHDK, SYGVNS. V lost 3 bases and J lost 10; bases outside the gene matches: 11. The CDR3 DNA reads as TGTGCCAGCAGTGATTCCGGGACTAGTCTAGTGGAGCAGTTCTTC. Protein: CASSDSGTSLVEQFF. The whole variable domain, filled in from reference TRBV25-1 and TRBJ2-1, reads EADIYQTPRYLVIGTGKKITLECSQTMGHDKMYWYQQDPGMELHLIHYSYGVNSTEKGDLSSESTVSRIRTEHFPLTLESARPSHTSQYLCASSDSGTSLVEQFFGPGTRLTVL.

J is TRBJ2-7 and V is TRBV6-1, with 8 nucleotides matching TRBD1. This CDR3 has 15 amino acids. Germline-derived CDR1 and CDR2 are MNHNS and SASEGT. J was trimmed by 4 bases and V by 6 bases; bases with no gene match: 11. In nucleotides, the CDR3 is TGTGCCAGCAGGGATTCTGGCAGGGGGCGTTACGAGCAGTACTTC. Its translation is CASRDSGRGRYEQYF.

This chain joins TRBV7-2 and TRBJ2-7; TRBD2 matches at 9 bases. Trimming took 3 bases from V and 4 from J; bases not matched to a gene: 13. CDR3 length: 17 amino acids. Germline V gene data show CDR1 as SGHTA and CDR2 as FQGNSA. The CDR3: CASSFGGGGASRYEQYF. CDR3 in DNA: TGTGCCAGCAGCTTTGGCGGCGGGGGGGCAAGTCGGTACGAGCAGTACTTC. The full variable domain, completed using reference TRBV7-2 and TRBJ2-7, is GAGVSQSPSNKVTEKGKDVELRCDPISGHTALYWYRQSLGQGLEFLIYFQGNSAPDKSGLPSDRFSAERTGGSVSTLTIQRTQQEDSAVYLCASSFGGGGASRYEQYFGPGTRLTVT.